This TCR beta chain is from a study of cytomegalovirus exposure and HLA in healthy donors. Germline trimming cut 2 bases from V and 4 bases from J; bases unmatched to any gene: 7. Germline CDR1 reads SGHRS; CDR2 reads YFSETQ. The CDR3 runs 15 residues. PCR involved 60 Vbeta and 13 Jbeta primers. Data came from immunoSEQ multiplex PCR; TCRdb stores just in-frame clones and leaves some out. The sample contains roughly 170,000 clones, 84% of which appear only once. V and J are TRBV5-1 and TRBJ2-5, with 8 bases matching TRBD2. This clonotype was sampled from a girl aged 2 to 10 in good health and CMV-seropositive. Source material: PBMCs. The CDR3 DNA sequence: TGCGCCAGCAGCTTCGGACTAGCTGATCGAGAGACCCAGTACTTC. Translation gives CASSFGLADRETQYF.